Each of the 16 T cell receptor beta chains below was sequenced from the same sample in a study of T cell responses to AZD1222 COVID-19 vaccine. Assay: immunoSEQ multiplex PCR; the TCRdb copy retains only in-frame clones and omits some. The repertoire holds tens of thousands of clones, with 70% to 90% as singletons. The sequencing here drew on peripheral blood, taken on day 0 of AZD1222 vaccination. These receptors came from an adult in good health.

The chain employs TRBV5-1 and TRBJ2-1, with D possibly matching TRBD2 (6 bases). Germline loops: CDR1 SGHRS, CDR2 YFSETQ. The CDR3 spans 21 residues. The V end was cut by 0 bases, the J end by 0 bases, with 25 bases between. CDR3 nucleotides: TGCGCCAGCAGCTTGGCCGGATACCTTAGGGTCGGGGGAAGCTCCTACAATGAGCAGTTCTTC. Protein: CASSLAGYLRVGGSSYNEQFF.

The CDR3 DNA is TGTGCCAGCAGCGAAGCGGTACAGGGGCCCCAGCATTTT. This encodes CASSEAVQGPQHF. The gene calls are TRBV11-2 and TRBJ1-5, with D possibly being TRBD1 (6 bases). The V gene lost 5 bases and the J gene lost 9 bases, with 14 bases spanning the gap. Germline CDR1 reads SGHAT; CDR2 reads FQNNGV. This CDR3 has 13 amino acids.

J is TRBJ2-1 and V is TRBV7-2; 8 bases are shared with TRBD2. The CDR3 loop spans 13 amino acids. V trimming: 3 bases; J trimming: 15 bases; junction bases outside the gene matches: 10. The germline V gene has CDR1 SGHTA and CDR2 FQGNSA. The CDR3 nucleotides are TGTGCCAGCAGCTTCGGTCGGGGGGGTAGTTTGTTCTTC. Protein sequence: CASSFGRGGSLFF.

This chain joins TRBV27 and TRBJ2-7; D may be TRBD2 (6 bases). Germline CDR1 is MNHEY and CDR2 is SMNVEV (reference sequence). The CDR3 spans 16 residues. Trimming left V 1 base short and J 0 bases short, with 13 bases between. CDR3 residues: CASSLLEGSHSYEQYF. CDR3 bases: TGTGCCAGCAGTTTATTGGAGGGGTCCCACTCCTACGAGCAGTACTTC.

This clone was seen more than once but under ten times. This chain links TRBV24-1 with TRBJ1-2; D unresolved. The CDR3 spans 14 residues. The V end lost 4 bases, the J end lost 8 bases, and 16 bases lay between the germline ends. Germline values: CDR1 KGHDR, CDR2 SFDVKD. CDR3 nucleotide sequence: TGTGCCACCAGTGACAGGACGCCCGGCACGGGCTACACCTTC. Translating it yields CATSDRTPGTGYTF.

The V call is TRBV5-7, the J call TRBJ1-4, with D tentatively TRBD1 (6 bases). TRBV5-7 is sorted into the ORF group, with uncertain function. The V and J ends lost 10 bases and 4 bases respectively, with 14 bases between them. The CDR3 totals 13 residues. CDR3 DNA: TGTGCCTGGGGGCAGGGAGGTAATGAAAAACTGTTTTTT. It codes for CAWGQGGNEKLFF.

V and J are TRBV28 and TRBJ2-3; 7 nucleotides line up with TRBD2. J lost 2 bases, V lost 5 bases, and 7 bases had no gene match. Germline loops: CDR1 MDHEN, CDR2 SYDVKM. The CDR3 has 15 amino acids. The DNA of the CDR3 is TGTGCCAGCAGTAGAGCGGGGTCGGACACAGATACGCAGTATTTT. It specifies CASSRAGSDTDTQYF.

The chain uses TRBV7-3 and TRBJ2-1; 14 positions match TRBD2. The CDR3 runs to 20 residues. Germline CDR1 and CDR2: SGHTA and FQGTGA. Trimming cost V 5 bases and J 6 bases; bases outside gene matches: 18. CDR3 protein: CASSQFPTGLAGDEGNEQFF. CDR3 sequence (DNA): TGTGCCAGCAGCCAATTCCCAACGGGACTAGCGGGGGACGAGGGCAATGAGCAGTTCTTC.

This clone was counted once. In nucleotides, the CDR3 is TGCGCCAGCAGCTTGGCGGCAGGGGAATTCTATGGCTACACCTTC. Encoded protein: CASSLAAGEFYGYTF. This chain uses TRBV5-1 with TRBJ1-2; maybe TRBD1 (6 bases). From germline, CDR1 is SGHRS and CDR2 YFSETQ. The CDR3 length is 15 residues. Trimming cost V 0 bases and J 4 bases, with 13 bases left between them.

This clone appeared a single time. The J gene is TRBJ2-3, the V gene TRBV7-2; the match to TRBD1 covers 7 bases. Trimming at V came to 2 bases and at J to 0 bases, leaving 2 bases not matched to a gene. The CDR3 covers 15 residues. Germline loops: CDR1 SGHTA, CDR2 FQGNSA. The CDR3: CASSLWGQSTDTQYF. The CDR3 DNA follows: TGTGCCAGCAGCTTATGGGGACAGAGCACAGATACGCAGTATTTT.

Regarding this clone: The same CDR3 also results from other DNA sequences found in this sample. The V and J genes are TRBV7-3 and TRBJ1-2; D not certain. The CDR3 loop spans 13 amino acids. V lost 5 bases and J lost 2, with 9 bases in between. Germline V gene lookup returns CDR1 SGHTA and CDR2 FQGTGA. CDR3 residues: CASSPDGNYGYTF. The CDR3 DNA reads TGTGCCAGCAGCCCAGACGGGAACTATGGCTACACCTTC.

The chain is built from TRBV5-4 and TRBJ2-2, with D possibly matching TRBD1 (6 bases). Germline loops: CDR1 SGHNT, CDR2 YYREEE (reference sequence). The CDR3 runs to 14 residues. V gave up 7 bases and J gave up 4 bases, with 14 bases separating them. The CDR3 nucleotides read TGTGCCAGCCAGGGGCCCTCAGGCACCGGGGAGCTGTTTTTT. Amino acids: CASQGPSGTGELFF.

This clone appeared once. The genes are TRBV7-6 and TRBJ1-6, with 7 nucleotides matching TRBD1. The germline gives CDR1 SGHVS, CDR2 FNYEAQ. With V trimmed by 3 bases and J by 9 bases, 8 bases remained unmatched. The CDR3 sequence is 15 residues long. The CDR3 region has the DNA TGTGCCAGCAGCTTTTTGGCTGGGGACAGTTCACCCCTCCACTTT. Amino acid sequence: CASSFLAGDSSPLHF.

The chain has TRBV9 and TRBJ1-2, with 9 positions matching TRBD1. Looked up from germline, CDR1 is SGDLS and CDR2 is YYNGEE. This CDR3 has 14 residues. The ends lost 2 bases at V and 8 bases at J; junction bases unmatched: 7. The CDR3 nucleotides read TGTGCCAGCAGCGTGGGACAGGGTGTGGTGGGCTACACCTTC. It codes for CASSVGQGVVGYTF.

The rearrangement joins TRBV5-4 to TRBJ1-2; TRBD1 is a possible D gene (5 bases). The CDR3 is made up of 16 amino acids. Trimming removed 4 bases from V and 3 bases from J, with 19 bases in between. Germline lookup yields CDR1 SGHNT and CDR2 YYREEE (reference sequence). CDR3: CASSRGGGVGDYGYTF. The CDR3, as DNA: TGTGCCAGCAGCCGCGGGGGAGGCGTCGGTGACTATGGCTACACCTTC.

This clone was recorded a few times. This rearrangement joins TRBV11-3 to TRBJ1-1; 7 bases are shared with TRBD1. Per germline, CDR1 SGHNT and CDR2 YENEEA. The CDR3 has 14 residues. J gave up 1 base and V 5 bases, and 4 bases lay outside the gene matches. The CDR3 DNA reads TGTGCCAGCAGCGCAGGGACAGCGAACACTGAAGCTTTCTTT. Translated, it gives CASSAGTANTEAFF.